Shown below are 32 T cell receptor beta chains from a single sample sequenced in a study of blood T cell repertoires in COVID-19 (dated by TCRdb to about 2020). The protocol used for the library was the immunoSEQ multiplex PCR assay. TCRdb's version of the immuneACCESS table is confined to in-frame rearrangements and falls short of the full clone set. An unresolved V gene accounts for under half of the shortfall where checked; the remainder is of unknown origin. The sample contains 110,000 to 150,000 clones, 84% of them found a single time. Of the sample, approximately 40% is held by the ten largest clones. The sequencing sample was made of peripheral blood. These TCRs come from a human donor in a cohort sampled during active COVID-19.

V usage is TRBV6-5 and J usage is TRBJ2-7; D gene uncertain. CDR1 and CDR2 from the germline V gene are MNHEY and SVGAGI. Trimming pared 6 bases from V and 1 base from J, leaving 4 bases between. The CDR3 has 11 residues. CDR3 sequence (DNA): TGTGCCAGCAGCGGGTCCTACGAGCAGTACTTC. Translation: CASSGSYEQYF.

The V call is TRBV29-1, the J call TRBJ2-1; D is unresolved. The V end lost 3 bases, the J end lost 2 bases, and 8 bases lay between the germline ends. This CDR3 has 13 amino acids. In germline, CDR1 is SQVTM, CDR2 ANQGSEA. CDR3 bases: TGCAGCGTTGAGGGCCCAACCTACAATGAGCAGTTCTTC. Its protein is CSVEGPTYNEQFF.

The genes are TRBV29-1 and TRBJ2-2, with D possibly TRBD2 on 7 matching bases. The V end was cut by 7 bases, the J end by 1 base, with 13 bases between. The germline V gene encodes CDR1 SQVTM and CDR2 ANQGSEA. The CDR3 spans 14 residues. As DNA, the CDR3 is TGCAGCGGCGGGGGCGAAGGGAACACCGGGGAGCTGTTTTTT. Amino acids: CSGGGEGNTGELFF.

This chain joins TRBV24-1 and TRBJ2-1; possibly TRBD1 for D (7 bases). Per germline, CDR1 KGHDR and CDR2 SFDVKD. The length of the CDR3 is 14 residues. V shed 9 bases and J shed 5 bases, with 16 bases lying between them. The CDR3 sequence is CATQGGERNNEQFF. Here the CDR3 DNA reads TGTGCCACCCAGGGGGGAGAGCGGAACAATGAGCAGTTCTTC.

This clone was detected only a few times. V is TRBV5-6 and J is TRBJ1-2, with TRBD1 identical over 8 bases. The V segment lost 0 bases and the J segment 10 bases; nucleotides outside the gene matches: 5. CDR1 SGHDT and CDR2 YYEEEE come from the germline V gene. The CDR3 consists of 13 residues. The CDR3 loop reads CASSLDWTGHYTF. In nucleotides, the CDR3 is TGTGCCAGCAGCTTGGATTGGACAGGGCACTACACCTTC.

This clone occurred once. The chain has TRBV25-1 and TRBJ1-2, with TRBD1 identical over 9 bases. In germline, CDR1 is MGHDK, CDR2 SYGVNS. CDR3 length: 17 amino acids. With V trimmed by 4 bases and J by 2 bases, 11 bases remained unmatched. CDR3 residues: CASSGHPGTGSNYGYTF. CDR3 DNA: TGTGCCAGCAGTGGTCACCCCGGGACAGGGTCAAACTATGGCTACACCTTC.

This chain links TRBV27 with TRBJ1-4, with D unclear. Germline assignment: CDR1 MNHEY and CDR2 SMNVEV (reference sequence). Trimming pared 2 bases from V and 3 bases from J, leaving 13 bases between. The CDR3 covers 16 residues. Here the CDR3 DNA reads TGTGCCAGCAGTTTACTCACTCGCGCCCCTAATGAAAAACTGTTTTTT. Residues: CASSLLTRAPNEKLFF.

The V gene is TRBV5-1, the J gene TRBJ2-1; D call uncertain. Looked up from germline, CDR1 is SGHRS and CDR2 is YFSETQ. Trimming stripped 4 bases from V and 9 bases from J, with 17 bases between. The CDR3 has 14 residues. The CDR3 loop is CASSGGAVMVEQFF. The CDR3 nucleotides are TGCGCCAGCAGCGGTGGTGCGGTTATGGTTGAGCAGTTCTTC. The full variable domain, its missing parts supplied by reference TRBV5-1 and TRBJ2-1, is KAGVTQTPRYLIKTRGQQVTLSCSPISGHRSVSWYQQTPGQGLQFLFEYFSETQRNKGNFPGRFSGRQFSNSRSEMNVSTLELGDSALYLCASSGGAVMVEQFFGPGTRLTVL.

The genes are TRBV28 and TRBJ2-5; D is possibly TRBD2 (5 bases). From germline, CDR1 is MDHEN and CDR2 SYDVKM. The CDR3 is made up of 14 amino acids. Trimming took 7 bases from V and 4 from J, leaving 16 bases between them. The CDR3: CASNPLGESETQYF. The DNA of the CDR3 is TGTGCCAGCAACCCTCTTGGGGAGTCAGAGACCCAGTACTTC.

J is TRBJ1-1 and V is TRBV11-2, with a possible D match to TRBD1 (5 bases). V was pared by 2 bases and J by 8 bases, with 18 bases between. Germline V gene data show CDR1 as SGHAT and CDR2 as FQNNGV. The CDR3 has 15 amino acids. The CDR3 region has the DNA TGTGCCAGCAGCTTACGGGTAGGAGGGGTTTCCGAAGCTTTCTTT. As protein: CASSLRVGGVSEAFF.

The genes are TRBV19 and TRBJ2-7; TRBD2 might be the D (6 bases). CDR3 size: 14 residues. Looked up from germline, CDR1 is LNHDA and CDR2 is SQIVND (reference sequence). The ends were cut back, 6 bases at V and 3 bases at J, with 15 bases in the middle. Written as DNA, the CDR3 is TGTGCCAGTAGGCCGGCCGGGGGTCTCTACGAGCAGTACTTC. Its translation is CASRPAGGLYEQYF.

The gene calls are TRBV13 and TRBJ2-3, with 8 bases aligning to TRBD2. Trimming took 2 bases from V and 1 from J; bases not matched to a gene: 8. Germline V gene data show CDR1 as PRHDT and CDR2 as FYEKMQ (reference sequence). CDR3 length: 17 residues. The CDR3 nucleotides read TGTGCCAGCAGCTTAAGGCTAGCGGGTTCCGGCACAGATACGCAGTATTTT. Protein sequence: CASSLRLAGSGTDTQYF. Complete variable domain (other parts from reference TRBV13 and TRBJ2-3): AAGVIQSPRHLIKEKRETATLKCYPIPRHDTVYWYQQGPGQDPQFLISFYEKMQSDKGSIPDRFSAQQFSDYHSELNMSSLELGDSALYFCASSLRLAGSGTDTQYFGPGTRLTVL.

This clone was seen a handful of times. This chain connects TRBV5-5 to TRBJ1-5; unclear D gene. This CDR3 is built from 13 residues. Per germline, CDR1 SGHKS and CDR2 YYEKEE (reference sequence). Deletions cut 2 bases from V and 1 base from J, with 4 bases between. The CDR3 here is CASSFESNQPQHF. CDR3 nucleotide sequence: TGTGCCAGCAGCTTTGAGAGCAATCAGCCCCAGCATTTT.

The V gene is TRBV10-3, the J gene TRBJ1-1, with a tentative D call TRBD1 (6 bases). This CDR3 is 13 amino acids long. Germline V CDR1 and CDR2: ENHRY, SYGVKD. Trimming shortened V by 6 bases and J by 5 bases, and 13 bases separated the two germline ends. This CDR3 is CAISGGQPTEAFF. The CDR3 nucleotides are TGTGCCATCAGCGGTGGACAGCCGACTGAAGCTTTCTTT.

The V gene is TRBV19, the J gene TRBJ1-5, with D perhaps matching TRBD1 (5 bases). V was trimmed by 6 bases and J by 0 bases, leaving 9 bases between them. This CDR3 is built from 14 residues. The germline V gene has CDR1 LNHDA and CDR2 SQIVND (reference sequence). CDR3 amino acids: CASSDRYSNQPQHF. DNA for the CDR3: TGTGCCAGTAGCGACAGATATAGCAATCAGCCCCAGCATTTT.

The V and J genes are TRBV9 and TRBJ2-7; 10 nucleotides agree with TRBD1. The ends lost 0 bases at V and 4 bases at J; junction bases unmatched: 4. CDR3 size: 15 residues. From germline, CDR1 is SGDLS and CDR2 YYNGEE. The CDR3 sequence is CASSVATGGIYEQYF. The DNA for the CDR3 is TGTGCCAGCAGCGTAGCGACAGGGGGCATATACGAGCAGTACTTC.

The gene calls are TRBV27 and TRBJ2-3, with 10 bases lining up with TRBD1. This CDR3 region has 16 residues. Germline V gene data show CDR1 as MNHEY and CDR2 as SMNVEV (reference sequence). The ends lost 1 base at V and 4 bases at J; junction bases unmatched: 5. CDR3 bases: TGTGCCAGCAGTTTATATTGGACAGGGGGACCAGATACGCAGTATTTT. Amino acid sequence: CASSLYWTGGPDTQYF.

This clone has only a few counts. V gene TRBV5-4 combines with J gene TRBJ2-2; 10 nucleotides agree with TRBD1. Germline trimming cut 0 bases from V and 5 bases from J; bases unmatched to any gene: 7. CDR3 length: 17 amino acids. Germline values: CDR1 SGHNT, CDR2 YYREEE (reference sequence). The CDR3 nucleotides read TGTGCCAGCAGCTTGGCGGGACAGGGGTCGGTAACCGGGGAGCTGTTTTTT. Encoded protein: CASSLAGQGSVTGELFF.

In its sample, this clone was seen once. The chain couples TRBV5-6 to TRBJ2-5, with D possibly TRBD2 on 7 matching bases. V lost 0 bases, J lost 4 bases, and 13 bases lay in between. This CDR3 contains 15 residues. Germline lookup yields CDR1 SGHDT and CDR2 YYEEEE. CDR3 nucleotides: TGTGCCAGCAGCTTGGTGGTCGGGGGGCCAGAGACCCAGTACTTC. As protein: CASSLVVGGPETQYF.

Here the CDR3 DNA reads TGCGCCAGCAAACGGGGGGGCCGTACAGATACGCAGTATTTT. Its protein product is CASKRGGRTDTQYF. The genes are TRBV5-1 and TRBJ2-3; 8 bases align to TRBD2. Germline V gene sequence: CDR1 SGHRS, CDR2 YFSETQ. This CDR3 spans 14 amino acids. The junction had 6 bases not matched to a gene; V was cut back by 6 bases and J by 3 bases.

J is TRBJ1-2 and V is TRBV7-3; 9 positions agree with TRBD1. Looked up from germline, CDR1 is SGHTA and CDR2 is FQGTGA. CDR3 length equals 13 residues. After removal of 5 bases from V and 9 bases from J, the junction contained 7 bases not matched to a gene. CDR3 nucleotide sequence: TGTGCCAGCAGCCCCGACAGGGGGGGAAGCTACACCTTC. This gives the protein CASSPDRGGSYTF.

The chain links TRBV11-2 to TRBJ1-2, with 9 bases identical to TRBD1. Germline V gives CDR1 SGHAT, CDR2 FQNNGV. The V segment lost 1 base and the J segment 4 bases; nucleotides outside the gene matches: 10. This CDR3 has 17 amino acids. The CDR3 nucleotides are TGTGCCAGCAGCTTAGCCCCCCGGGGGACAGGGAGCTATGGCTACACCTTC. It codes for CASSLAPRGTGSYGYTF.

The chain combines TRBV5-1 with TRBJ2-3, with 8 bases fitting TRBD2. CDR1 and CDR2 (germline): SGHRS, YFSETQ. V shed 7 bases, J shed 3 bases, and the junction held 10 bases outside the gene matches. The CDR3 is 15 amino acids. The CDR3 protein is CASSFDGGATDTQYF. CDR3 DNA sequence: TGCGCCAGCTCATTCGACGGGGGGGCTACAGATACGCAGTATTTT.

The chain uses TRBV7-2 and TRBJ1-2; TRBD1 matches 8 bases. Trimming took 3 bases from V and 8 from J; bases not matched to a gene: 5. CDR3 length: 13 residues. In germline, CDR1 is SGHTA, CDR2 FQGNSA. For the CDR3, the DNA is TGTGCCAGCAGCTTTGACAGGGGACTCGGCTACACCTTC. This encodes CASSFDRGLGYTF. The variable domain in full, with the rest retrieved from reference TRBV7-2 and TRBJ1-2, is GAGVSQSPSNKVTEKGKDVELRCDPISGHTALYWYRQSLGQGLEFLIYFQGNSAPDKSGLPSDRFSAERTGGSVSTLTIQRTQQEDSAVYLCASSFDRGLGYTFGSGTRLTVV.

This clone was seen more than once but under ten times. The chain is built from TRBV5-4 and TRBJ2-7; the match to TRBD2 covers 9 bases. CDR3 length: 14 residues. The V gene end was trimmed by 4 bases and the J gene end by 6 bases; junction bases not matched to a gene: 8. Germline V lookup: CDR1 SGHNT, CDR2 YYREEE (reference sequence). The CDR3 region is CASSPGTSRGEQYF. In DNA form, the CDR3 reads TGTGCCAGCAGCCCCGGGACTAGCCGTGGCGAGCAGTACTTC.

This chain links TRBV27 with TRBJ2-5, with TRBD2 matching over 15 bases. The CDR3 contains 17 residues. Losses at the gene ends were 4 bases for V and 5 bases for J; bases not matched to a gene: 8. Per germline, CDR1 MNHEY and CDR2 SMNVEV (reference sequence). The DNA of the CDR3 is TGTGCCAGCAGTTCCCTGGGACTAGCGGGAGGCGGGGAGACCCAGTACTTC. This translates into CASSSLGLAGGGETQYF.

The rearrangement links TRBV3-1 (or the pseudogene TRBV3-2) to TRBJ2-2; no firm D call. V was trimmed by 6 bases and J by 7 bases, leaving 15 bases between them. This CDR3 is 14 amino acids long. CDR1 is LGHDT and CDR2 is YNNKEL in the germline V gene (reference sequence). The CDR3 coding sequence is TGTGCCAGCAGGGTCAGGAATAACCACGGGGAGCTGTTTTTT. Translating gives CASRVRNNHGELFF.

A few counts support this clone. The chain couples TRBV5-1 to TRBJ2-2; TRBD1 matches 11 bases. The CDR3 totals 15 residues. Trimming cost V 2 bases and J 4 bases; bases outside gene matches: 1. Germline CDR1 and CDR2: SGHRS and YFSETQ. CDR3 DNA: TGCGCCAGCAGCTTTGGGACAGGGGGCACCGGGGAGCTGTTTTTT. Its translation: CASSFGTGGTGELFF.

This chain links TRBV12-3 or TRBV12-4 with TRBJ1-5; D not certain. The CDR3 spans 13 residues. Trimming took off 6 bases at V and 6 bases at J, with 12 bases between the two ends. The CDR3 DNA is TGTGCCAGCAGCTCCGAGCGCAGTCAGCCCCAGCATTTT. It codes for CASSSERSQPQHF.

The gene calls are TRBV19 and TRBJ1-1; no clear D. CDR3 size: 14 residues. Germline CDR1 and CDR2: LNHDA and SQIVND (reference sequence). Between the trimmed V and J ends, which lost 4 bases and 1 base, there was a span of 10 bases. Written as DNA, the CDR3 is TGTGCCAGTAGTAGGATCGACAAGAACACTGAAGCTTTCTTT. It yields the protein CASSRIDKNTEAFF.

The chain couples TRBV6-6 to TRBJ2-3; 10 bases are shared with TRBD2. The germline CDR1 and CDR2 sequences are MNHNY and SVGAGI (reference sequence). The CDR3 has 16 residues. With V trimmed by 0 bases and J by 5 bases, 5 bases remained unmatched. For the CDR3, the DNA is TGTGCCAGCAGTTACTCGTCTAGCGGGGGAATAGATACGCAGTATTTT. Translated, it gives CASSYSSSGGIDTQYF.

The chain employs TRBV5-1 and TRBJ1-1, with D perhaps TRBD1 (6 bases). This CDR3 has 13 amino acids. CDR1 SGHRS and CDR2 YFSETQ come from the germline V gene. Trimming left V 7 bases short and J 0 bases short, with 10 bases between. The CDR3 region is CASAGDMNTEAFF. CDR3 DNA sequence: TGCGCCAGCGCAGGGGACATGAACACTGAAGCTTTCTTT.